What follows describes a single T cell receptor beta chain. No antigen is known for it. This specimen belongs to a study of beta chain features in type 1 diabetes. Study findings and constraints: TCRB CDR3 length was moderately but significantly reduced in all four CD4+ subsets of Type 1 diabetes patients. Diminished insertions and augmented deletions at VDJ junctions characterized type 1 diabetes patients.

Sorting based on CD45RO/CCR7/CD25/CD127/CD95/CD27 separated CD4+ naive, central memory, regulatory and stem cell-like memory cells. The isolated RNA, all of it, was reverse transcribed, so expressed TCRB transcripts were what got sequenced. The assay was immunoSEQ multiplex PCR, and TCRdb's table has in-frame clones only and misses some. Of roughly 290,000 clones detected, 15% appear once; the ten largest clones hold less than 0.02%. The CDR3 totals 14 residues. Germline V gene data show CDR1 as SGHNT and CDR2 as YYREEE (reference sequence). The ends were cut back, 0 bases at V and 5 bases at J, with 9 bases in the middle.

The receptor was isolated from a young man with type 1 diabetes. Sequencing was carried out using naive CD4+ T cells from blood. The rearrangement joins TRBV5-4 to TRBJ2-1; D is unresolved. The CDR3 nucleotides are TGTGCCAGCAGCTTGGAAGCGCACAACAATGAGCAGTTCTTC. Protein product: CASSLEAHNNEQFF.